The sequence of this T cell receptor beta chain was determined in a study of cytomegalovirus exposure and HLA in healthy donors. Background on the study: In terms of ancestry, the Caucasian-associated cluster contained about 81% of the roughly 400 genotyped donors. Study results and caveats: Associated with HLA alleles at 0.05 false discovery rate in a later analysis were over 15,000 TCR beta sequences. One variant, a missense change in DCLRE1C, was linked in a later analysis to TCR beta V- and J-gene trimming. Published work reported that the classifier diagnosed cytomegalovirus status with high specificity and sensitivity.

The length of the CDR3 is 17 residues. CDR1 is LGHNA, CDR2 YSLEER, per germline. Losses at the gene ends were 2 bases for V and 0 bases for J; bases not matched to a gene: 7. Points on this clone: Its specificity is not known.

The PCR made use of 60 Vbeta and 13 Jbeta primers. Clones were read by immunoSEQ multiplex PCR, and TCRdb kept only the in-frame ones, dropping some. This sample has tens of thousands of clones, with approximately 63% found just once. This chain joins TRBV4-3 and TRBJ1-3; 7 bases agree with TRBD1. The source material was PBMCs. The receptor's source is a woman aged 45-65 years in good health and CMV-seropositive. The CDR3 sequence is CASSQLGTASSGNTIYF. CDR3 in DNA: TGCGCCAGCAGCCAATTAGGGACAGCCTCCTCTGGAAACACCATATATTTT.